The 6 T cell receptor beta chains listed next were all sequenced from one sample in a study of blood T cell repertoires in COVID-19. Only in-frame clones appear in the TCRdb table, and some are missing; sequencing was by immunoSEQ multiplex PCR. The sample consists of some 270,000 clones, 84% of them appearing once. Sequencing used peripheral blood. Receptors were obtained from a woman between 40 and 55 years old who had recovered from COVID-19.

This clone has a single count. The chain recombines TRBV6-5 with TRBJ1-6, with TRBD1 matching over 7 bases. This CDR3 region has 15 residues. V dropped 6 bases and J dropped 7; count of bases not matched to a gene: 9. CDR1 MNHEY and CDR2 SVGAGI come from the germline V gene. Here the CDR3 reads CASRPTRGMNSPLHF. The CDR3 region has the DNA TGTGCCAGCAGACCAACCAGGGGGATGAATTCACCCCTCCACTTT.

The V gene is TRBV28, the J gene TRBJ1-6, with D possibly being TRBD1 (5 bases). The CDR3 is 16 residues long. The ends were cut back, 1 base at V and 8 bases at J, with 15 bases in the middle. Germline-derived CDR1 and CDR2 are MDHEN and SYDVKM. CDR3 amino acids: CASSLFQGLTHSPLHF. CDR3 coding DNA: TGTGCCAGCAGTTTATTTCAGGGACTTACGCATTCACCCCTCCACTTT.

The chain is built from TRBV20-1 and TRBJ2-5; D is ambiguous. The length of the CDR3 is 14 residues. In germline, CDR1 is DFQATT, CDR2 SNEGSKA (reference sequence). V gave up 3 bases and J gave up 5 bases, with 16 bases separating them. CDR3 in DNA: TGCAGTGCTAGTACAGTCTCGAATTGGGAGACCCAGTACTTC. Amino acids: CSASTVSNWETQYF.

In nucleotides, the CDR3 is TGTGCCAGCAGCTTAGTCGGTGAGAGTAGCACCGGGGAGCTGTTTTTT. Amino acid sequence: CASSLVGESSTGELFF. J is TRBJ2-2 and V is TRBV7-6; D remains unclear. V lost 1 base and J lost 4, with 13 bases in between. The CDR3 has 16 residues. The germline gives CDR1 SGHVS, CDR2 FNYEAQ.

The chain links TRBV6-5 to TRBJ1-5; 9 bases fit TRBD1. CDR1 and CDR2 (germline): MNHEY, SVGAGI. The CDR3 spans 15 residues. Unmatched junction bases numbered 9, after V lost 6 bases and J lost 6 bases. The CDR3 bases are TGTGCCAGCAGCTCCCTGGACAGGGGAAGTCAGCCCCAGCATTTT. Protein: CASSSLDRGSQPQHF.

This rearrangement joins TRBV28 to TRBJ1-6, with TRBD1 matching 11 bases. The CDR3 consists of 15 residues. Germline assignment: CDR1 MDHEN and CDR2 SYDVKM. V shed 4 bases and J 10 bases; nucleotides not matched to a gene: 6. The CDR3 spells CASSSGTGGGSPLHF. The CDR3 DNA reads as TGTGCCAGCAGTTCAGGGACAGGGGGAGGCTCACCCCTCCACTTT.